This TCR beta chain was identified in a study of cytomegalovirus exposure and HLA in healthy donors. This PCR relied on a set of 60 Vbeta primers and 13 Jbeta primers. Data came from immunoSEQ multiplex PCR; TCRdb stores just in-frame clones and leaves some out. The repertoire holds roughly 140,000 clones, with about four fifths as singletons. With V trimmed by 5 bases and J by 5 bases, 9 bases remained unmatched. The V gene's germline CDR1 is MNHEY and CDR2 SMNVEV (reference sequence). There are 15 residues in the CDR3. The J gene is TRBJ2-7, the V gene TRBV27, with TRBD1 matching 10 bases. Sequencing input: PBMCs. The sequence came from a male donor in good health and CMV-seronegative. CDR3 coding DNA: TGTGCCAGCAGTCCGCCCGGGACAGGGGTCAACGAGCAGTACTTC. Protein: CASSPPGTGVNEQYF.